The present entry profiles one T cell receptor (beta chain) with its context. Its cognate antigen has yet to be identified. There are no base qualities to consult, and no much larger clone falls within one base. Around nine placentae without villitis served as controls and were matched to the villitis of unknown etiology cases on gestational age at delivery. After delivery, the placentae were collected and evaluated both grossly and histologically, and only then was archival tissue selected. Five 10-micron scrolls were cut from each FFPE block, and DNA was isolated using the AllPrep DNA/RNA FFPE Tissue kit. NanoDrop was used to check DNA concentration and purity, and a Bioanalyzer was used to assess RNA quality. Spanning cysteine to phenylalanine, the CDR3 consists of 13 amino acids. The retained sequence is limited to the CDR3, 39 bases, with the frame set at the first base. V gives up 4 bases and J gives up 10 bases, and the segment between their germline ends measures 12 bases. The germline V gene (reference sequence) gives CDR1 as SGHNT and CDR2 as YYREEE.

This specimen comes from a study of T cells in placental villitis. Study-level background: Although two of the control placentae came from preterm deliveries, examination of those two placentae showed no significant pathology. Placental TCR-beta repertoires were compared across villitis of unknown etiology, gestational-age-matched unaffected controls, and infectious villitis in order to test an allograft-versus-infection hypothesis.

Using the immunoSEQ v4 bias-controlled multiplex PCR assay, run blinded to group allocation, TCR-beta CDR3 regions were amplified from genomic DNA. To estimate the quantities of nucleated cells and T cells in each sample, reference gene primers were added alongside the TCR-beta primers. Sequencing of the libraries was performed on an Illumina MiSeq with a 100-cycle paired-end protocol. Regarding the original processing steps: Diversity and richness were calculated in immunoSEQ Analyzer software, with richness determined by iChao1 and clonality derived from Pielou evenness and Shannon diversity (0-1, with higher values meaning less diverse). Using confidence 3 and substitution 2, CDR3 amino acid sequences together with their V/J genes were queried against VDJdb for CMV, EBV and influenza A specificities. The Morisita-Horn index was used to assess TCR-beta amino acid clonotype overlap between villitis of unknown etiology, infectious villitis and control repertoires. TCRdb provides this immuneACCESS table in a form limited to in-frame rearrangements. Some clones are lacking; in checked studies, under half of them reflect an unresolved V gene, and why the rest are absent is not known. V, J and clone size were drawn from that table, and D and trimming were deduced from the DNA. This sample gives 500 or so clones in total; approximately 98.5% of them show up just once. The top ten clones comprise over 2.5% of the sample.

What the research found in general, with its limitations: Bulk tissue sequencing could not distinguish helper, regulatory or cytotoxic T cells, nor maternal versus fetal T cells, and excluded gamma-delta receptors. CMV-specific clone frequencies were higher in infectious CMV cases than in villitis of unknown etiology (0.011 vs 0.001), and the villitis of unknown etiology frequencies did not differ from those of controls. Because the paraffin blocks included small amounts of decidua, some of the captured T cells, particularly in controls, may have been decidual rather than villous infiltrates. Clonality was higher in villitis of unknown etiology placentae than in controls (median roughly 0.057 versus 0.006, p=0.0025), which points to clonal expansion.

The specimen sequenced was placental tissue containing maternal and fetal cells. The TCR sequence derives from a human donor in good health; the placental T cells may come from both mother and fetus. The chain was built from TRBV5-4 and TRBJ1-6; tentative D gene TRBD1, with 6 bases matching. Read as DNA, the sequence is TGTGCCAGCAGCCCAAAACAGGGCTCACCCCTCCACTTT. Translation gives CASSPKQGSPLHF.